This record covers a single T cell receptor (beta chain). This clonotype was detected a few times. Its specific antigen is unknown. No base qualities exist here, and no much larger clone lies one base off it. The 39 donors, aged roughly 6 to 100 years, were systemically healthy Caucasian individuals from Russia. About 9.1 milliliters of peripheral blood were collected from each donor into EDTA-treated Vacutainer tubes. PBMCs were isolated by Ficoll-Paque density-gradient centrifugation, with at least 6 million obtained per sample. Total RNA was extracted from PBMCs with Trizol reagent, with at least 6 micrograms obtained per sample. For every donor, flow cytometry on a PBMC aliquot measured the percentage of naive CD45RAhigh/CD27high T cells. Libraries were constructed by 5' RACE. The sequencer listed for this sample is Illumina HiSeq 2500. A second 7 to 11 cycle PCR used a sample-barcoded 5' primer and a J-beta primer mix. Each TCR beta cDNA molecule received a unique molecular identifier from a template-switch 5' adaptor carrying 12 random nucleotides. At least 2.5 million CDR3-containing paired-end reads were obtained from each sample. First-strand cDNA was synthesized from all RNA with the Mint cDNA synthesis kit, primed by a TRBC-specific oligonucleotide. All cDNA was treated with uracil-DNA glycosylase and then went through a first 18-cycle PCR with the universal primers M1SS and BC2_uni_R. In the paper's pipeline: For normalization, 1 million high-quality reads were randomly selected from each sample, with every read carrying a distinct molecular identifier. Instead of being binned into consensus sequences, reads that shared molecular identifiers were thrown out. MiTCR, set to a Q25 quality threshold and the strictest error-elimination algorithm, was used for CDR3 identification, clonotype clustering and error correction. A nonparametric unseen species model with Euler transformation was used to estimate a lower bound on total TCR beta diversity. The public reads were quality trimmed at Q25 with fastp and then assembled into clones with MiXCR by TCRdb, keeping productive beta chains. All rows with the same CDR3 protein become a single entry with the most common DNA and genes. The V and J calls and clone size are TCRdb's, not the authors'. This sample is represented by over a million distinct CDR3 sequences; more than 40% of them were singletons. Together, the top ten hold over 15% of the sample.

This sample is part of a study of blood T cells in healthy people across ages (dated by TCRdb to between 2014 and 2017). For context, the study as a whole: In model experiments, template switching captured about one uniquely barcoded TCR beta cDNA molecule for every two T cells. Age-related changes in TCR beta repertoire diversity were measured in the study by deep sequencing normalized with unique cDNA molecular identifiers. Two additional independent replicas of 1 million unique cDNA reads from the same blood draw were analyzed for two donors (one aged 18 to 30 and one aged 80 or older). To avoid experimental bias, donors of different ages were randomly spread across the sequencing lanes. Four age groups were formed from the donors: young (average around 15 years), middle-aged (just under 40), aged (under 70) and long-lived (82). What the authors observed across the whole study: Compared with the aged group, the long-lived group had more naive CD4+ T cells, fewer expanded clones and increased TCR diversity, a pattern suggesting age selection. Observed TCR beta diversity correlated strongly with the percentage of naive T cells measured by flow cytometry. Conclusive comparison of naive and antigen-experienced compartments was prevented by the profiling of bulk unsorted PBMCs. Observed TCR beta diversity per million T cells fell roughly linearly with age, and a significant reduction was already apparent by age approximately 41. Estimates of total diversity from one million sequenced T cells were regarded as lower bounds and underestimates. The CMV infection status of donors was not known, potentially confounding age-related changes in expanded clonotypes.

There are 15 amino acids in the CDR3, from cysteine to phenylalanine inclusive. This entry keeps only the CDR3 DNA: 45 bases, framed from base 1. The CDR1 and CDR2 encoded by the germline V gene are SGHTA and FQGNSA. The TCR originated in a woman aged 60-75 years in good health. The V and J segments used are TRBV7-2 and TRBJ2-5; the D gene remains uncertain. The closer fit of TRBJ2-7 to the DNA end suggests the J call may be wrong. The sequenced sample was blood. This receptor has the CDR3 CASSLAGMGLYEQYF. The DNA reads TGTGCCAGCAGCTTAGCGGGAATGGGTCTTTACGAGCAGTACTTC.